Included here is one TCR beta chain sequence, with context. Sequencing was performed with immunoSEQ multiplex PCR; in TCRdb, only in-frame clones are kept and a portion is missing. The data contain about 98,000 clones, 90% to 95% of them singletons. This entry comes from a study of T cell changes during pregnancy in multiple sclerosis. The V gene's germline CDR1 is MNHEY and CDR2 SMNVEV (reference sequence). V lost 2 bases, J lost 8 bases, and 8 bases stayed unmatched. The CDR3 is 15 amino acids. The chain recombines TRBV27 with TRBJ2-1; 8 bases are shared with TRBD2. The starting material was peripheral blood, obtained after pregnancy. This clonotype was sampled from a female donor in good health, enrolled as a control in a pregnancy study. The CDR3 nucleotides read TGTGCCAGCAGTTTACTAGCGGGTCTAAGTGATGAGCAGTTCTTC. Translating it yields CASSLLAGLSDEQFF.